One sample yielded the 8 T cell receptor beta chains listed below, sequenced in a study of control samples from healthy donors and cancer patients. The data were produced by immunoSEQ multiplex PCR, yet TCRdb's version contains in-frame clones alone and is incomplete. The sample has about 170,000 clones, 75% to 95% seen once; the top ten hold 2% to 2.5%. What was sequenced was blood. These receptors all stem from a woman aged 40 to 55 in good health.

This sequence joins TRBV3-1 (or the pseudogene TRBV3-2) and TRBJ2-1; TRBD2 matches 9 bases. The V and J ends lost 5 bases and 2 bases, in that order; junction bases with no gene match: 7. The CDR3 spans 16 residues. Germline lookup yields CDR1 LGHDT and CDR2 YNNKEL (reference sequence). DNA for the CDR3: TGTGCCAGCAGCACGATACTAGCGGGCGCCTACAATGAGCAGTTCTTC. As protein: CASSTILAGAYNEQFF.

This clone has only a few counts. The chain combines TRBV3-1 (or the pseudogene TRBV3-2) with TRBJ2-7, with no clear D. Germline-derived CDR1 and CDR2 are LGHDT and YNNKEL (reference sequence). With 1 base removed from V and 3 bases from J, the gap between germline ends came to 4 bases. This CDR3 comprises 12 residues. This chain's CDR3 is CASSQVGYEQYF. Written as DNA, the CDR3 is TGTGCCAGCAGCCAAGTAGGCTACGAGCAGTACTTC.

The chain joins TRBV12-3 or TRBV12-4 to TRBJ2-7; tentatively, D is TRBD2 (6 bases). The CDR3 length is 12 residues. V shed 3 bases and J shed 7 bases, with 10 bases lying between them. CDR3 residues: CASSLEGREQYF. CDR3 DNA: TGTGCCAGCAGTTTGGAGGGCAGAGAGCAGTACTTC.

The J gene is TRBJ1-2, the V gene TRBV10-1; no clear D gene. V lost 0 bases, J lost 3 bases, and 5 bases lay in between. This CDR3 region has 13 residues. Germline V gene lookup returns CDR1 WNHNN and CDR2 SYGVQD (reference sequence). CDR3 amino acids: CASSESGYYGYTF. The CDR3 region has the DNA TGCGCCAGCAGTGAGTCGGGGTACTATGGCTACACCTTC.

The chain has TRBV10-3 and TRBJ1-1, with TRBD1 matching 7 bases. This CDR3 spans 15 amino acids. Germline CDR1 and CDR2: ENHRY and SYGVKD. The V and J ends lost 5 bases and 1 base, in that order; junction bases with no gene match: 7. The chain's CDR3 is CAISSMDRRNTEAFF. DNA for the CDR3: TGTGCCATCAGTTCTATGGACAGGCGGAACACTGAAGCTTTCTTT.

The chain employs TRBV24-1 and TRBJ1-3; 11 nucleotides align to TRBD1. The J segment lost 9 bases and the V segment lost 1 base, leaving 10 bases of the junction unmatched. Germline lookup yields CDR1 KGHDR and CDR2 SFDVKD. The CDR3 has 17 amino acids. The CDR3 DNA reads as TGTGCCACCAGTGATTTACACCGGGACAGGGGGAATCCCACCATATATTTT. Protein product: CATSDLHRDRGNPTIYF.

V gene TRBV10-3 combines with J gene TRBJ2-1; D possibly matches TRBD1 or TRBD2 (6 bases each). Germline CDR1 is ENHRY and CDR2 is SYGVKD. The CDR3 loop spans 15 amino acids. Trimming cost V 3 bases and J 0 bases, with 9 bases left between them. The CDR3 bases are TGTGCCATCAGTGATGAGGGGGGCTCCTACAATGAGCAGTTCTTC. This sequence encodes CAISDEGGSYNEQFF.

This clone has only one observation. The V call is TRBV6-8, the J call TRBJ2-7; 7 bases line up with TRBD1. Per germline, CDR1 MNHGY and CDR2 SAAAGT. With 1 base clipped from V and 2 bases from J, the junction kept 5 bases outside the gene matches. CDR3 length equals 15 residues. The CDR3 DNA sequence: TGTGCCAGCAGTTACTTCCGGGACAGAACCTACGAGCAGTACTTC. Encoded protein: CASSYFRDRTYEQYF.